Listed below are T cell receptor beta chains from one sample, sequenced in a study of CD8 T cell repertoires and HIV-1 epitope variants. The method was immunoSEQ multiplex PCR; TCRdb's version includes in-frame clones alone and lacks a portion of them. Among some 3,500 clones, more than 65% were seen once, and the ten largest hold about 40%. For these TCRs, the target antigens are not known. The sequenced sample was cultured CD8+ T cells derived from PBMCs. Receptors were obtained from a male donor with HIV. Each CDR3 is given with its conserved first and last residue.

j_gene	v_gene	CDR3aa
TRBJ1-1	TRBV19	CASSGSTEAFF
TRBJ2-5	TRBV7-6	CASRPLAVQETQYF
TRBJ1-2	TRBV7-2	CASSLGQQGYTF
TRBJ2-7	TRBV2	CASSTGSREQYF
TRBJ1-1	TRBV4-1	CASSQGSGTEAFF
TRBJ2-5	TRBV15	CATSRDVGGETQYF
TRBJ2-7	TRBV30	CAWSGDGYEQYF
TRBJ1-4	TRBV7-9	CASSGEQGAREKLFF
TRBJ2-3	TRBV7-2	CASSSVLATDTQYF
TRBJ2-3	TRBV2	CASSEAGGPLGDTQYF
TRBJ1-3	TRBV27	CASSLRSGISGNTIYF
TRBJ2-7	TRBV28	CASSWGQSYEQYF
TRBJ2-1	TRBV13	CASSPLSGGLYNEQFF
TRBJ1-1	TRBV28	CASSAQGWLNTEAFF
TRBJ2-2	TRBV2	CASSTGTGSWELFF
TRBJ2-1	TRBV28	CASSPPFWTSGSNEQFF
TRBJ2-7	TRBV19	CASSPSWLEDEQYF
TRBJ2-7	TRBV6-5	CASSYTGQKYEQYF
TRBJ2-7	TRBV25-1	CASSDSNRVSVEQYF
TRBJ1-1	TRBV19	CASSKGQAIEAFF
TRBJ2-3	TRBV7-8	CASSLASVGDTQYF
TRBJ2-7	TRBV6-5	CASSPSWGTYEQYF
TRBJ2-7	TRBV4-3	CASSQFAEYEQYF
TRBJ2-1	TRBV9	CASSVTSGVPNEQFF
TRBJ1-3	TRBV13	CASSGGFGASSGNTIYF
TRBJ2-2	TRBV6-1	CASSVLAGGVTGELFF
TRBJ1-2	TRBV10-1	CASSKIQKTYGYTF
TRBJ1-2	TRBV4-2	CASSQDTGNYGYTF
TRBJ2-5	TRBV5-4	CATPAETQYF
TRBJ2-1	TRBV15	CATSRDRTESFYNEQFF
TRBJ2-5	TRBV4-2	CASSQGGAGEETQYF
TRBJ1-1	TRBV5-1	CASSRVNTEAFF
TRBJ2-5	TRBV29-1	CSVEDRRGTQYF
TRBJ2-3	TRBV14	CASSQDLAGTSTDTQYF
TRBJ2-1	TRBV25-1	CASSRLGEQFF